A selection of T cell receptor beta chains follows, all from one sample in a study of technical replicates of blood from a handful of donors. Data came from immunoSEQ multiplex PCR; TCRdb stores just in-frame clones and leaves some out. The sample carries about 70,000 clones, roughly 94% recorded once. Sequencing was performed on T cells isolated from PBMCs. The receptors here all came from a human donor in good health. Both conserved end residues are part of each CDR3. A D gene is named only where the DNA matches it firmly.

d_call | cdr3_length | j_call | v_call | cdr3_aa | cdr3_nt
TRBD1 | 15 | TRBJ1-3 | TRBV7-9 | CASSLGTGAGNTIYF | TGTGCCAGCAGCTTGGGGACAGGGGCTGGAAACACCATATATTTT
TRBD2 | 13 | TRBJ2-1 | TRBV11-1 | CASGTSGNNEQFF | TGTGCCAGCGGGACTAGCGGGAACAATGAGCAGTTCTTC
NA | 16 | TRBJ1-2 | TRBV7-9 | CASSFGYGRINYGYTF | TGTGCCAGCAGCTTCGGTTACGGCAGGATCAACTATGGCTACACCTTC
NA | 15 | TRBJ1-4 | TRBV10-3 | CAISESGHNNEKLFF | TGTGCCATCAGTGAGTCGGGACACAATAATGAAAAACTGTTTTTT
NA | 13 | TRBJ1-5 | TRBV5-1 | CASSREGMQPQHF | TGCGCCAGCAGCCGGGAAGGGATGCAGCCCCAGCATTTT
TRBD1 | 15 | TRBJ2-7 | TRBV6-5 | CASSYGTGIDYEQYF | TGTGCCAGCAGTTACGGGACAGGGATAGATTATGAGCAGTACTTC
NA | 15 | TRBJ1-5 | TRBV6-5 | CASRIDRTSNQPQHF | TGTGCCAGCAGAATCGACAGGACTAGCAATCAGCCCCAGCATTTT
NA | 15 | TRBJ1-3 | TRBV5-1 | CASSLSPRLGNTIYF | TGCGCCAGCAGCTTGTCCCCCCGTTTGGGAAACACCATATATTTT
TRBD2 | 15 | TRBJ2-3 | TRBV6-5 | CASRTLAESTDTQYF | TGTGCCAGCAGAACACTAGCGGAGTCCACAGATACGCAGTATTTT
NA | 14 | TRBJ1-2 | TRBV5-1 | CASSLDSPNYGYTF | TGCGCCAGCAGCTTGGACAGCCCTAACTATGGCTACACCTTC
TRBD1 | 16 | TRBJ1-1 | TRBV27 | CASSTGTGAMESEAFF | TGTGCCAGCAGTACCGGGACAGGGGCCATGGAATCTGAAGCTTTCTTT
NA | 15 | TRBJ2-1 | TRBV9 | CASSLSVQPSNEQFF | TGTGCCAGCAGCCTGTCCGTACAGCCCTCCAATGAGCAGTTCTTC
NA | 16 | TRBJ2-7 | TRBV11-3 | CASSLDSPLQGYEQYF | TGTGCCAGCAGCTTAGACTCCCCGCTTCAGGGCTACGAGCAGTACTTC
NA | 14 | TRBJ1-1 | TRBV7-7 | CASRNGTFNTEAFF | TGTGCCAGCAGAAACGGGACATTTAACACTGAAGCTTTCTTT
NA | 13 | TRBJ1-1 | TRBV11-2 | CASSLAVNTEAFF | TGTGCCAGCAGCTTAGCAGTGAACACTGAAGCTTTCTTT